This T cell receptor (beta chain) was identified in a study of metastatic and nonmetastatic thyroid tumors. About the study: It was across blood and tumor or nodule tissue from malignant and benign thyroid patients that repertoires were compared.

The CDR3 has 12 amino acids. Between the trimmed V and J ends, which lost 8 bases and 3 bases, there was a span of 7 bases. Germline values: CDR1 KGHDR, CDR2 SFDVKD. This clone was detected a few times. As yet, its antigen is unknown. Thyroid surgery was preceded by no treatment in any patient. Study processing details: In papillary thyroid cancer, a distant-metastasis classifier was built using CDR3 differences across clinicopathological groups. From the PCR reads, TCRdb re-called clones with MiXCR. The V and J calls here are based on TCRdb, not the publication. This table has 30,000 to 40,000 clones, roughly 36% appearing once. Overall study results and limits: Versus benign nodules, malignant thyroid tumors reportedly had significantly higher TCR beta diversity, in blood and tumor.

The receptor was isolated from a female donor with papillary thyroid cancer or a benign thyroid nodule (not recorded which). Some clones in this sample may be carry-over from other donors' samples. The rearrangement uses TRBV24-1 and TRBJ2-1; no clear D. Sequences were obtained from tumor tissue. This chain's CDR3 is CATTNFYNEQFF. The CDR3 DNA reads TGTGCCACCACTAACTTCTACAATGAGCAGTTCTTC.